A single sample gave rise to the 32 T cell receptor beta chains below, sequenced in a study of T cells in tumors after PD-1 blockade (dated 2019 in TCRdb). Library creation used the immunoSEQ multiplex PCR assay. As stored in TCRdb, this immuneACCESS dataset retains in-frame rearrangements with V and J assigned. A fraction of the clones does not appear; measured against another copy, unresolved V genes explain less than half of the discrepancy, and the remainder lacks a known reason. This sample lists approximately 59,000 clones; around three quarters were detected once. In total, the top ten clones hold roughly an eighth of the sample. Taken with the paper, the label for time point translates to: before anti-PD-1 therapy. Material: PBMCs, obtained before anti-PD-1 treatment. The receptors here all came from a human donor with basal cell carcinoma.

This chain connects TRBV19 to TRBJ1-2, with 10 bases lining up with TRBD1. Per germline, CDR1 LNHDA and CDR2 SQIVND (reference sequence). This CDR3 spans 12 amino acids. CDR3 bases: TGTCAAACGGGGACAGGGGCGTATGGCTACACCTTC. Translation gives CQTGTGAYGYTF.

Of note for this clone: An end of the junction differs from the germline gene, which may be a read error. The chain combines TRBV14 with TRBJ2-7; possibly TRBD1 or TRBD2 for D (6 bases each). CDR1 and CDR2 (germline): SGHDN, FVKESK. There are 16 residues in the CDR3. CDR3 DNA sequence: TGTGCCGGCAGCCAAGATTTTTGGGGGGCTGCCTACGAGCAGTACTTC. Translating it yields CAGSQDFWGAAYEQYF.

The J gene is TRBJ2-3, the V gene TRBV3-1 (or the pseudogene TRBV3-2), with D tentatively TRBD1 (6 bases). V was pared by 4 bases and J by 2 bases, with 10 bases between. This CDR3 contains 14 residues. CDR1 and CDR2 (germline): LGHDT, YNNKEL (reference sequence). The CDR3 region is CASSPRGHTDTQYF. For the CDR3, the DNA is TGTGCCAGCAGCCCTAGGGGACACACAGATACGCAGTATTTT.

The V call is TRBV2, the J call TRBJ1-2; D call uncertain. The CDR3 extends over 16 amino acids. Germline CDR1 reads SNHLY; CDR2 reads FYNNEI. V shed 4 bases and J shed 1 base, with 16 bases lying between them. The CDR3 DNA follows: TGTGCCAGCAGTGCAAGTGAACTACTACTTAACTATGGCTACACCTTC. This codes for CASSASELLLNYGYTF.

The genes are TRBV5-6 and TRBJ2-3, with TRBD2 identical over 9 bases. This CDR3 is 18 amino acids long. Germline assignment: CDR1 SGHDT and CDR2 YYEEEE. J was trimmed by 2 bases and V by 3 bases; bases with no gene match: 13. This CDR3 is CASSSTLGSGGYTDTQYF. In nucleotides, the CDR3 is TGTGCCAGCAGCTCGACACTTGGTAGCGGGGGATACACAGATACGCAGTATTTT.

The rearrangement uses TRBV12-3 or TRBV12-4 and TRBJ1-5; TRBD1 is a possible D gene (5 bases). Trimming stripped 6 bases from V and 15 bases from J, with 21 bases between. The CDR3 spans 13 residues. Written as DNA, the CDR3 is TGTGCCAGCAGCCCGGAGGTGGGGCAGGTTTCGCATTTT. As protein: CASSPEVGQVSHF.

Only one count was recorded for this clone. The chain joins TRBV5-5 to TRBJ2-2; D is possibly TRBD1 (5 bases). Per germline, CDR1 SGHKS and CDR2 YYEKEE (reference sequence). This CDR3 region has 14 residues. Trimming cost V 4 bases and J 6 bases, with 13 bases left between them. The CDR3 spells CASSETGVAGELFF. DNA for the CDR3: TGTGCCAGCAGCGAAACAGGAGTGGCCGGGGAGCTGTTTTTT.

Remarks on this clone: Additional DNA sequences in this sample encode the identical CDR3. CDR3 residues: CASSRQPTQDNSPLHF. The CDR3 coding sequence is TGCGCCAGCAGCCGCCAACCAACCCAAGATAATTCACCCCTCCACTTT. The chain joins TRBV5-1 to TRBJ1-6; D call uncertain. Trimming cost V 4 bases and J 5 bases, with 16 bases left between them. The CDR3 is 16 amino acids. CDR1 and CDR2 (germline): SGHRS, YFSETQ.

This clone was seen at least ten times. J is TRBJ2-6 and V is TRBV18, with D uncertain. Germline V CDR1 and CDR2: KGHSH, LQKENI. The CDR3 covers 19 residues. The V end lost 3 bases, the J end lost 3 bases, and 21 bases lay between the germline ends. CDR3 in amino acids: CASSPPKFAVWNGANVLTF. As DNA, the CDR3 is TGTGCCAGCTCACCGCCGAAATTCGCCGTGTGGAATGGGGCCAACGTCCTGACTTTC.

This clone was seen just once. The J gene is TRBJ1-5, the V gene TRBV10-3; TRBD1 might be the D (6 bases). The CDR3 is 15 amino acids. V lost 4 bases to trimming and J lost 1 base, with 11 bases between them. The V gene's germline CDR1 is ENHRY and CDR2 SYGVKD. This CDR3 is CAISVGDNSNQPQHF. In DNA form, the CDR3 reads TGTGCCATCAGTGTAGGGGACAACAGCAATCAGCCCCAGCATTTT.

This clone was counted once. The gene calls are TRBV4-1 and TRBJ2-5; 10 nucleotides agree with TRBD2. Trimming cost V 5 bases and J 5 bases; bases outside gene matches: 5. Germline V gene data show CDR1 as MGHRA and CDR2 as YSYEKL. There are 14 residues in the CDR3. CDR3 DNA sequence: TGCGCCAGCAGCAGCCGACTAGCGGGTGAGACCCAGTACTTC. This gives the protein CASSSRLAGETQYF.

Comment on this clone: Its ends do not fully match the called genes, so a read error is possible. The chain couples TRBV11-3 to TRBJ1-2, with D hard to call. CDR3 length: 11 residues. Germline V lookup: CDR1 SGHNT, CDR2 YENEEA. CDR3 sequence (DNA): TGTGCCAGCAGCCTCGGCCGGACGGTCGCCTTC. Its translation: CASSLGRTVAF.

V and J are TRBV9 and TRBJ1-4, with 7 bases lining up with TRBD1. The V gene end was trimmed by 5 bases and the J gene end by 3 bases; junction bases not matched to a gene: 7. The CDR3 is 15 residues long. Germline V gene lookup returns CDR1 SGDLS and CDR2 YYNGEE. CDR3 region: CASSGQGTANEKLFF. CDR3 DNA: TGTGCCAGCAGTGGGCAAGGGACAGCTAATGAAAAACTGTTTTTT.

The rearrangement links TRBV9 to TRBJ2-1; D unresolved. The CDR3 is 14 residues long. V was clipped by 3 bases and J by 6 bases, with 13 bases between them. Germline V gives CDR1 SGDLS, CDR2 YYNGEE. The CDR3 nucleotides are TGTGCCAGCAGCGCTGGTCTGATGGGCAATGAGCAGTTCTTC. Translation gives CASSAGLMGNEQFF.

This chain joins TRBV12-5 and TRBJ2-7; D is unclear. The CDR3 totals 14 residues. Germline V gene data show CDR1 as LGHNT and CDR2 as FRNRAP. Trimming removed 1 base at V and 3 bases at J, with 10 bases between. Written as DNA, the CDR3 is TGTGCTAGTGGTTTGGACGGTGGTTACTACGAGCAGTACTTC. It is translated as CASGLDGGYYEQYF.

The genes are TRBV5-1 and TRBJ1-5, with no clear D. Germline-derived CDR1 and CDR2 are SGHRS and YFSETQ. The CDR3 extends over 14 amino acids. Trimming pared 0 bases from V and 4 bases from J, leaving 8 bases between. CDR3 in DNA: TGCGCCAGCAGCTTGGGTGGAGGGAATCAGCCCCAGCATTTT. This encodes CASSLGGGNQPQHF.

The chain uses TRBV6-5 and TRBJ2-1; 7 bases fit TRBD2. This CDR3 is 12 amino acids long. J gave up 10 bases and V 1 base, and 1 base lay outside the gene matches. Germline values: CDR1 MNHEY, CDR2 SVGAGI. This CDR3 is CASSYWGGEQFF. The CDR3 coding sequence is TGTGCCAGCAGTTACTGGGGAGGGGAGCAGTTCTTC.

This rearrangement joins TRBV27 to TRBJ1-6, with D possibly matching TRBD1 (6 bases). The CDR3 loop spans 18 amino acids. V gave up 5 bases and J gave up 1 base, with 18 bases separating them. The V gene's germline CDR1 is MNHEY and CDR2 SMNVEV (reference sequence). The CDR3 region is CASSPRLQGGSYNSPLHF. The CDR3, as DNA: TGTGCCAGCAGTCCACGACTGCAAGGGGGGTCCTATAATTCACCCCTCCACTTT.

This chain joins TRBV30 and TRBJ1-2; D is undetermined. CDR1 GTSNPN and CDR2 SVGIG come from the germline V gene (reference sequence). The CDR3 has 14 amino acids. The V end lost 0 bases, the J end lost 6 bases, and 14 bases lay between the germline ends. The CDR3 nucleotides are TGTGCCTGGAGTGTACTGTTGGGTGCGGATGGCTACACCTTC. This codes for CAWSVLLGADGYTF.

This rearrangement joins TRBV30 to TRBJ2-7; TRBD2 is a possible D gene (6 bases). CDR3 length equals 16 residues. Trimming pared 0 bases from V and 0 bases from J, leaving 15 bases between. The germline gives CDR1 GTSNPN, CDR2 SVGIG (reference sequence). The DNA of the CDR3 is TGTGCCTGGAGTGTAAGTTCCGGAGGGAGCTCCTACGAGCAGTACTTC. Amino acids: CAWSVSSGGSSYEQYF. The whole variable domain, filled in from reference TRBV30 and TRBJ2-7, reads SQTIHQWPATLVQPVGSPLSLECTVEGTSNPNLYWYRQAAGRGLQLLFYSVGIGQISSEVPQNLSASRPQDRQFILSSKKLLLSDSGFYLCAWSVSSGGSSYEQYFGPGTRLTVT.

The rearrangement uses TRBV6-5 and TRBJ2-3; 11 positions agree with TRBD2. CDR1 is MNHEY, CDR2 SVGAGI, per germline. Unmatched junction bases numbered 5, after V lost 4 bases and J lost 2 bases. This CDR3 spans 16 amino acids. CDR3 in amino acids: CASSSFSGGVTDTQYF. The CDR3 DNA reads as TGTGCCAGCAGTTCCTTTAGCGGGGGGGTCACAGATACGCAGTATTTT.

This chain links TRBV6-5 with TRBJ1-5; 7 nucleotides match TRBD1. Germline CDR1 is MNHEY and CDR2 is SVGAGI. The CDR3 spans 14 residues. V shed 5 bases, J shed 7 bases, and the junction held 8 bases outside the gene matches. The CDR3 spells CASSRRQGGQPQHF. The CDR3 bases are TGTGCCAGCAGTCGCCGACAGGGAGGACAGCCCCAGCATTTT.

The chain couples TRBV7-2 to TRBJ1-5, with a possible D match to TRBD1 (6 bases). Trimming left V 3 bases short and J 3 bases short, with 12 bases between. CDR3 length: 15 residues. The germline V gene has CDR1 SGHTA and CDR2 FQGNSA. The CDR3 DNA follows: TGTGCCAGCAGCTTTCAACAGGGTCCCAATCAGCCCCAGCATTTT. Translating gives CASSFQQGPNQPQHF.

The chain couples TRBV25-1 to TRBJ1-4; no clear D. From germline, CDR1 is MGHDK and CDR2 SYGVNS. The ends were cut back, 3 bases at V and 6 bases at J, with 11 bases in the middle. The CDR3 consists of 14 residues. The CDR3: CASSDPGRDEKLFF. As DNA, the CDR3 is TGTGCCAGCAGTGATCCCGGGCGTGATGAAAAACTGTTTTTT.

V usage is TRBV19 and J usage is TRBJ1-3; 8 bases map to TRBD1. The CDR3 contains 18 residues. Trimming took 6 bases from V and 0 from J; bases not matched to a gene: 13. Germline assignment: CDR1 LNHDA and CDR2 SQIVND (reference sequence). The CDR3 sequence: CASRRGQAQTFSGNTIYF. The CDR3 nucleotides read TGTGCCAGTAGAAGGGGACAGGCGCAGACCTTCTCTGGAAACACCATATATTTT.

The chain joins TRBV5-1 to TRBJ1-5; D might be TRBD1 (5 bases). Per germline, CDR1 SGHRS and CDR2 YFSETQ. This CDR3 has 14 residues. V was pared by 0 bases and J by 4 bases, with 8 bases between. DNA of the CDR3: TGCGCCAGCAGCTTGGGCAGGGATAATCAGCCCCAGCATTTT. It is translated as CASSLGRDNQPQHF.

The CDR3 coding sequence is TGTGCCAGCAGTTCGATAGCGGGGCCCTCCTACAATGAGCAGTTCTTC. As protein: CASSSIAGPSYNEQFF. The chain is built from TRBV27 and TRBJ2-1; TRBD2 agrees at 8 bases. Germline values: CDR1 MNHEY, CDR2 SMNVEV (reference sequence). After removal of 4 bases from V and 0 bases from J, the junction contained 5 bases not matched to a gene. The CDR3 is made up of 16 amino acids.

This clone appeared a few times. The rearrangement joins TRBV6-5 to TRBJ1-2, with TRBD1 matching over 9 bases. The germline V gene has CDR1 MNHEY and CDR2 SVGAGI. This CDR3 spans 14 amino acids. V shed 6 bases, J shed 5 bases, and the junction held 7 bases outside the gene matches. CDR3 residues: CASSLGQGRYGYTF. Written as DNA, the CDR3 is TGTGCCAGCAGCCTAGGACAGGGGAGGTATGGCTACACCTTC.

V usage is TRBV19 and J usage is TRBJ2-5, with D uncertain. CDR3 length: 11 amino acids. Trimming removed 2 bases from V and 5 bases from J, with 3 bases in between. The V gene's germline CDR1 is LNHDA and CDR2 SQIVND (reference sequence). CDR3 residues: CASSIKETQYF. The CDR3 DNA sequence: TGTGCCAGTAGTATAAAGGAGACCCAGTACTTC.

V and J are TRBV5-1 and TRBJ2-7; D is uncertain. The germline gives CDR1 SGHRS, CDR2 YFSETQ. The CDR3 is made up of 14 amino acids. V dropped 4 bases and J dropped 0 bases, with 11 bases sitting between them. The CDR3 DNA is TGCGCCAGCAGCGTAGCCGCGAGCTCCTACGAGCAGTACTTC. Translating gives CASSVAASSYEQYF.

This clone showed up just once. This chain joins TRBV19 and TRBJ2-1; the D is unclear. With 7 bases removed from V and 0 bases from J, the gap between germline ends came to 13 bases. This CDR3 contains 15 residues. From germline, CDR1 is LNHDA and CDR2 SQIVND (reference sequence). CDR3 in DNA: TGTGCCAGTAAAACGACGTCGAGCTCCTACAATGAGCAGTTCTTC. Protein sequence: CASKTTSSSYNEQFF.

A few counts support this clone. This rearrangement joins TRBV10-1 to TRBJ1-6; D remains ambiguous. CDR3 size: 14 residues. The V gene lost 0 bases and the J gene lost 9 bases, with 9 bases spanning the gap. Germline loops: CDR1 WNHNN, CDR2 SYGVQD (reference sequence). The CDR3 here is CASSESRVGSPLHF. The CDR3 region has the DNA TGCGCCAGCAGTGAGTCTAGGGTGGGTTCACCCCTCCACTTT.